This T cell receptor (beta chain) was identified in a study of blood T cell repertoires in COVID-19. On the study more broadly: Material from acute and convalescent COVID-19 was sourced from the United States, Italy and Spain. T cells, B-cell-depleted T cells, or PBMCs provided the cDNA or gDNA that served as material.

The CDR3 loop spans 14 amino acids. Germline V gene sequence: CDR1 SGHTA, CDR2 FQGTGA. Deletions cut 5 bases from V and 0 bases from J, with 10 bases between. Original analysis: Amplification of reference gene primers was used by the study to estimate nucleated cell counts. Generated by immunoSEQ multiplex PCR, the TCRdb table keeps only in-frame clones and is missing some. V, J and clone size are taken as reported in that table, and D and trimming were inferred from the DNA itself. The sample carries fewer than 55,000 clones, approximately 80% recorded once. The sample was peripheral blood. This clonotype was obtained from a man between 65 and 85 years old with active COVID-19. This chain joins TRBV7-3 and TRBJ1-1; D possibly corresponds to TRBD1 (6 bases). The CDR3 is CASSRGAVNTEAFF. CDR3 in DNA: TGTGCCAGCAGCCGGGGGGCTGTGAACACTGAAGCTTTCTTT.